The 22 T cell receptor beta chains below were found in one sample sequenced in a study of T-cell memory formation after mild COVID-19. Each CDR3 protein gets one entry after TCRdb re-called the 5' RACE reads with MiXCR. The sample lists about 49,000 distinct CDR3 sequences, roughly a quarter occurring once. The sample was PBMCs or a T cell subset sorted from them (not recorded which). The origin of the receptors is a man aged 18 to 29 who had mild COVID-19 (a few samples of this study predate the infection). Cell type and time point are not known.

V usage is TRBV12-3 or TRBV12-4 and J usage is TRBJ2-2; the match to TRBD1 covers 7 bases. V gave up 4 bases and J gave up 0 bases; unmatched junction bases: 2. The CDR3 runs 15 residues. The CDR3 region is CASSWGTANTGELFF. The CDR3, as DNA: TGTGCCAGCAGTTGGGGGACAGCGAACACCGGGGAGCTGTTTTTT.

This clonotype has more than one count but fewer than ten. This chain uses TRBV12-3 or TRBV12-4 with TRBJ1-2; maybe TRBD1 (6 bases). V was pared by 6 bases and J by 4 bases, with 12 bases between. The CDR3 is 13 residues long. The chain's CDR3 is CASSPGHFYGYTF. The CDR3 DNA sequence: TGTGCCAGCAGCCCGGGACACTTCTATGGCTACACCTTC.

The chain recombines TRBV12-3 or TRBV12-4 with TRBJ2-7, with D unresolved. Deletions cut 5 bases from V and 5 bases from J, with 16 bases between. The CDR3 is 14 residues long. CDR3 loop: CASSMTPGDHEQYF. The CDR3 nucleotides are TGTGCCAGCAGTATGACGCCCGGAGACCACGAGCAGTACTTC.

The chain uses TRBV27 and TRBJ1-4; possibly TRBD1 for D (6 bases). The V gene lost 5 bases and the J gene lost 11 bases, with 15 bases spanning the gap. CDR3 size: 13 residues. Germline loops: CDR1 MNHEY, CDR2 SMNVEV (reference sequence). CDR3 sequence (DNA): TGTGCCAGCAGTCATACAGGGACGAGGAAACTGTTTTTT. Translating it yields CASSHTGTRKLFF.

V gene TRBV5-6 combines with J gene TRBJ2-3; unclear D gene. The V end was cut by 0 bases, the J end by 8 bases, with 7 bases between. This CDR3 spans 12 amino acids. Germline CDR1 and CDR2: SGHDT and YYEEEE. The CDR3 protein is CASSLAVGTQYF. The CDR3, as DNA: TGTGCCAGCAGCTTGGCGGTCGGTACGCAGTATTTT.

This clonotype is medium-sized (0.01 to 0.1%) in the sample. The chain links TRBV4-2 to TRBJ2-1; 9 bases map to TRBD2. J lost 1 base, V lost 3 bases, and 10 bases had no gene match. This CDR3 region has 18 residues. Germline CDR1 reads LGHNA; CDR2 reads YNFKEQ. CDR3: CASSQGAGTSRSYNEQFF. The CDR3 region has the DNA TGTGCCAGCAGCCAGGGGGCCGGGACTAGCCGATCCTACAATGAGCAGTTCTTC.

The CDR3 reads CASTQTGGQIETQYF. CDR3 coding DNA: TGTGCCAGCACCCAGACAGGGGGCCAAATAGAGACCCAGTACTTC. This chain uses TRBV2 with TRBJ2-5, with 10 bases that match TRBD1. The CDR3 contains 15 residues. Trimming removed 7 bases from V and 4 bases from J; junction bases left unmatched: 9. Germline lookup yields CDR1 SNHLY and CDR2 FYNNEI. The full variable domain, its missing parts supplied by reference TRBV2 and TRBJ2-5, is EPEVTQTPSHQVTQMGQEVILRCVPISNHLYFYWYRQILGQKVEFLVSFYNNEISEKSEIFDDQFSVERPDGSNFTLKIRSTKLEDSAMYFCASTQTGGQIETQYFGPGTRLLVL.

V usage is TRBV27 and J usage is TRBJ2-7; D remains unclear. From germline, CDR1 is MNHEY and CDR2 SMNVEV (reference sequence). Trimming removed 4 bases at V and 0 bases at J, with 7 bases between. The CDR3 totals 13 residues. This chain's CDR3 is CASSYAASYEQYF. The CDR3 bases are TGTGCCAGCAGTTACGCGGCCTCCTACGAGCAGTACTTC.

The rearrangement joins TRBV2 to TRBJ1-5, with 8 bases lining up with TRBD1. The germline gives CDR1 SNHLY, CDR2 FYNNEI. The CDR3 consists of 14 residues. The V and J ends lost 2 bases and 7 bases, in that order; junction bases with no gene match: 4. This CDR3 is CASSEPGQDQPQHF. CDR3 coding DNA: TGTGCCAGCAGTGAACCGGGACAGGACCAGCCCCAGCATTTT.

CDR3: CAISEVSYTEAFF. In nucleotides, the CDR3 is TGTGCCATCAGTGAGGTATCCTACACTGAAGCTTTCTTT. The V gene is TRBV10-3, the J gene TRBJ1-1; D is undetermined. The CDR3 spans 13 residues. Deletions cut 2 bases from V and 3 bases from J, with 7 bases between. Germline loops: CDR1 ENHRY, CDR2 SYGVKD.

The chain combines TRBV6-2 or TRBV6-3 with TRBJ2-1, with D uncertain. In germline, CDR1 is MNHEY, CDR2 SVGEGT. V dropped 8 bases and J dropped 6 bases, with 8 bases sitting between them. The CDR3 contains 11 residues. The CDR3 is CASGPRNEQFF. The CDR3 DNA is TGTGCCAGCGGGCCCCGCAATGAGCAGTTCTTC.

The chain has TRBV7-9 and TRBJ2-3; either TRBD1 or TRBD2 may supply D (5 bases each). Germline-derived CDR1 and CDR2 are SEHNR and FQNEAQ (reference sequence). CDR3 length: 15 amino acids. Between the trimmed V and J ends, which lost 5 bases and 3 bases, there was a span of 15 bases. The CDR3 region is CASSLRDQETDTQYF. CDR3 in DNA: TGTGCCAGCAGCCTCCGGGACCAGGAGACAGATACGCAGTATTTT.

This clonotype was counted a few times. The V call is TRBV7-2, the J call TRBJ2-1; 14 nucleotides align to TRBD2. V lost 4 bases and J lost 1; bases outside the gene matches: 6. Germline-derived CDR1 and CDR2 are SGHTA and FQGNSA. The CDR3 contains 18 residues. In nucleotides, the CDR3 is TGTGCCAGCAGCTCCCCGGGACTAGCGGGGGAATCCTACAATGAGCAGTTCTTC. Encoded protein: CASSSPGLAGESYNEQFF.

The chain links TRBV6-2 or TRBV6-3 to TRBJ2-7; maybe TRBD1 (6 bases). The CDR3 has 15 amino acids. Germline V gene lookup returns CDR1 MNHEY and CDR2 SVGEGT. The germline V and J ends were trimmed by 2 bases and 2 bases, with 13 bases remaining between them. In DNA, the CDR3 is TGTGCCAGCAGTTACACCCAGGGGTCTACCTACGAGCAGTACTTC. This codes for CASSYTQGSTYEQYF.

The V call is TRBV5-1, the J call TRBJ2-7; TRBD1 matches 12 bases. Germline CDR1 and CDR2: SGHRS and YFSETQ. With V trimmed by 4 bases and J by 5 bases, 13 bases remained unmatched. The CDR3 has 17 residues. The CDR3 is CASSDWARDRGQHEQYF. The CDR3 DNA follows: TGCGCCAGCAGCGACTGGGCCCGGGACAGGGGGCAACACGAGCAGTACTTC.

J is TRBJ2-1 and V is TRBV7-6; the match to TRBD1 covers 9 bases. V lost 5 bases and J lost 8; bases outside the gene matches: 10. Germline V gene data show CDR1 as SGHVS and CDR2 as FNYEAQ. The CDR3 runs 15 residues. The CDR3 spells CASSVGTGRIYEQFF. CDR3 DNA: TGTGCCAGCAGCGTAGGGACAGGGAGGATTTATGAGCAGTTCTTC.

This clonotype was seen a few times. The chain combines TRBV7-6 with TRBJ1-6, with 8 bases aligning to TRBD1. Germline V gives CDR1 SGHVS, CDR2 FNYEAQ. The CDR3 is 16 amino acids. The ends lost 1 base at V and 7 bases at J; junction bases unmatched: 6. CDR3 DNA: TGTGCCAGCAGCTTAGACCCAGGGGGCCGCAATTCACCCCTCCACTTT. Amino acids: CASSLDPGGRNSPLHF. The full variable domain, with the rest looked up from reference TRBV7-6 and TRBJ1-6, is GAGVSQSPRYKVTKRGQDVALRCDPISGHVSLYWYRQALGQGPEFLTYFNYEAQQDKSGLPNDRFSAERPEGSISTLTIQRTEQRDSAMYRCASSLDPGGRNSPLHFGNGTRLTVT.

This clonotype was detected a few times. This chain connects TRBV9 to TRBJ2-3, with D uncertain. Germline-derived CDR1 and CDR2 are SGDLS and YYNGEE. The CDR3 covers 15 residues. Trimming stripped 2 bases from V and 2 bases from J, with 12 bases between. The CDR3 coding sequence is TGTGCCAGCAGCGTTCTGGTGACTTACACAGATACGCAGTATTTT. This encodes CASSVLVTYTDTQYF.

This clonotype appeared a few times. The chain links TRBV6-5 to TRBJ2-1; D is unclear. Germline V lookup: CDR1 MNHEY, CDR2 SVGAGI. This CDR3 is 13 amino acids long. V was clipped by 3 bases and J by 8 bases, with 11 bases between them. The CDR3 DNA sequence: TGTGCCAGCAGTTATTACCCTGGCTATGAGCAGTTCTTC. Its translation: CASSYYPGYEQFF.

This clonotype was found a few times. The chain combines TRBV7-9 with TRBJ2-1; D is uncertain. Germline CDR1 reads SEHNR; CDR2 reads FQNEAQ (reference sequence). This CDR3 spans 11 amino acids. The germline V and J ends were trimmed by 4 bases and 7 bases, with 5 bases remaining between them. In DNA form, the CDR3 reads TGTGCCAGCAGCTGGGATAATGAGCAGTTCTTC. Encoded protein: CASSWDNEQFF.

The chain combines TRBV6-5 with TRBJ2-7; 7 bases map to TRBD1. This CDR3 is 13 amino acids long. Unmatched junction bases numbered 1, after V lost 1 base and J lost 4 bases. Germline assignment: CDR1 MNHEY and CDR2 SVGAGI. In DNA form, the CDR3 reads TGTGCCAGCAGTTACTTGGGACAGTACGAGCAGTACTTC. It codes for CASSYLGQYEQYF.

This clonotype was detected only a few times. This chain uses TRBV12-3 or TRBV12-4 with TRBJ2-1, with D perhaps matching TRBD2 (5 bases). The CDR3 runs 12 residues. Trimming took off 5 bases at V and 6 bases at J, with 8 bases between the two ends. This chain's CDR3 is CASSRGFNEQFF. The CDR3 DNA sequence: TGTGCCAGCAGTCGAGGGTTCAATGAGCAGTTCTTC.